The 7 T cell receptor beta chains given below trace back to one sample, sequenced in a study of T cell responses to AZD1222 COVID-19 vaccine. Clones were read by immunoSEQ multiplex PCR, and TCRdb kept only the in-frame ones, dropping some. The sample has 250,000 to 300,000 clones, almost 95% seen once. This sample comprised peripheral blood, obtained 28 days after the second AZD1222 dose. These receptors were obtained from an adult who received the AZD1222 COVID-19 vaccine.

This chain connects TRBV24-1 to TRBJ1-2; TRBD1 is a possible D gene (6 bases). The V end was cut by 7 bases, the J end by 8 bases, with 19 bases between. The CDR3 consists of 14 residues. Germline loops: CDR1 KGHDR, CDR2 SFDVKD. CDR3 nucleotide sequence: TGTGCCACCAGCCGGACGGACAGAATGGTAGGCTACACCTTC. It yields the protein CATSRTDRMVGYTF.

CDR3 bases: TGTGCCAGCAGTTACTCGACGGGGTACTATGGCTACACCTTC. It yields the protein CASSYSTGYYGYTF. V usage is TRBV6-5 and J usage is TRBJ1-2; D remains ambiguous. The germline V gene encodes CDR1 MNHEY and CDR2 SVGAGI. This CDR3 has 14 residues. V shed 0 bases and J shed 3 bases, with 8 bases lying between them.

The chain carries TRBV6-5 and TRBJ2-7; 8 bases line up with TRBD1. V dropped 0 bases and J dropped 2; count of bases not matched to a gene: 6. This CDR3 has 16 residues. Germline lookup yields CDR1 MNHEY and CDR2 SVGAGI. The CDR3 protein is CASSYSAGQATYEQYF. The CDR3 DNA reads TGTGCCAGCAGTTACTCGGCGGGACAGGCAACCTACGAGCAGTACTTC.

The CDR3 loop is CASSSRAQGWGYGYTF. DNA for the CDR3: TGTGCCAGCAGCTCGAGGGCCCAGGGTTGGGGCTATGGCTACACCTTC. This chain uses TRBV9 with TRBJ1-2; D may be TRBD1 (5 bases). Germline CDR1 SGDLS, CDR2 YYNGEE. The CDR3 contains 16 residues. Trimming pared 4 bases from V and 4 bases from J, leaving 20 bases between.

This rearrangement joins TRBV3-1 (or the pseudogene TRBV3-2) to TRBJ1-3; D is unresolved. CDR1 is LGHDT, CDR2 YNNKEL, per germline (reference sequence). The V and J ends lost 2 bases and 2 bases respectively, with 4 bases between them. The CDR3 totals 13 residues. As DNA, the CDR3 is TGTGCCAGCAGCCAACGGGCTGGAAACACCATATATTTT. Amino acids: CASSQRAGNTIYF.

V and J are TRBV9 and TRBJ2-7; 7 bases fit TRBD2. Germline V CDR1 and CDR2: SGDLS, YYNGEE. V lost 0 bases, J lost 7 bases, and 13 bases stayed unmatched. CDR3 length: 16 residues. The CDR3 spells CASSVAPAGGMREQYF. CDR3 nucleotide sequence: TGTGCCAGCAGCGTAGCCCCAGCCGGGGGGATGCGGGAGCAGTACTTC.

The chain combines TRBV21-1 with TRBJ2-7. TRBV21-1 is a listed pseudogene. There are 13 residues in the CDR3. CDR3 in DNA: TGTGCCAGCAGCAACGAGGGGTCGGGCGAGCAGTACTTC. Its translation is CASSNEGSGEQYF.